This TCR beta chain derives from a study of blood T cell repertoires in COVID-19. About the study: Collection of acute and convalescent COVID-19 samples took place in the United States, Italy and Spain. Sources were T cells, B-cell-depleted T cells, or PBMCs; the material itself was cDNA or gDNA.

CDR1 MGHRA and CDR2 YSYEKL come from the germline V gene. This CDR3 region has 14 residues. V dropped 2 bases and J dropped 7 bases, with 12 bases sitting between them. Under the authors' procedure: Reference gene primer amplification in the assay estimated nucleated cell counts. Sequencing was performed with immunoSEQ multiplex PCR; in TCRdb, only in-frame clones are kept and a portion is missing. From that table come the V and J calls and clone size; the DNA was used to work out D and trimming. This table holds about 130,000 clones, roughly 90% found once. Sequenced material: peripheral blood. The receptor was derived from a man in his 70s with active COVID-19. This chain joins TRBV4-1 and TRBJ2-1; D gene ambiguous. The CDR3: CASSQSLLWNEQFF. The CDR3 bases are TGCGCCAGCAGCCAATCGCTATTGTGGAATGAGCAGTTCTTC.